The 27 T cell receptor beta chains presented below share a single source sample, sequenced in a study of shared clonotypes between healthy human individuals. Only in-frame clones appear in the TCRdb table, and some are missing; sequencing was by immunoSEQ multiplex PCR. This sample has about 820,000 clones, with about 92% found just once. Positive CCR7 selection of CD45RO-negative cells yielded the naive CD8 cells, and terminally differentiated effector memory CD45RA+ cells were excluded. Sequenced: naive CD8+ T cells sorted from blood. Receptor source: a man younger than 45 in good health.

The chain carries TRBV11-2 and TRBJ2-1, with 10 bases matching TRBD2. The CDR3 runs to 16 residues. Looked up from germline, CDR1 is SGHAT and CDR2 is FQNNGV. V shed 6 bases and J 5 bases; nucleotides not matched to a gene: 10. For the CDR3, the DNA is TGTGCCAGCAGTACAACCGGGACTAGCGCAGACAATGAGCAGTTCTTC. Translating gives CASSTTGTSADNEQFF. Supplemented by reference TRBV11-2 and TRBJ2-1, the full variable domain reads EAGVAQSPRYKIIEKRQSVAFWCNPISGHATLYWYQQILGQGPKLLIQFQNNGVVDDSQLPKDRFSAERLKGVDSTLKIQPAKLEDSAVYLCASSTTGTSADNEQFFGPGTRLTVL.

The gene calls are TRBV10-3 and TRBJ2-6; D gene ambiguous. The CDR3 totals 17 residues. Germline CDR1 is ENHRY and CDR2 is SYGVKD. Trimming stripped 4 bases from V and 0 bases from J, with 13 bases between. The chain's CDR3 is CAISGGGGSSGANVLTF. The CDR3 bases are TGTGCCATCAGTGGCGGTGGCGGAAGCTCTGGGGCCAACGTCCTGACTTTC.

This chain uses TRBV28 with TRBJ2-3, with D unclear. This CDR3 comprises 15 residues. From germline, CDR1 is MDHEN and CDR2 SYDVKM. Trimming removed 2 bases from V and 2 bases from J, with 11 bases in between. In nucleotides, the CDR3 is TGTGCCAGCAGTTTAAGGATCTTCGCCACAGATACGCAGTATTTT. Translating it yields CASSLRIFATDTQYF.

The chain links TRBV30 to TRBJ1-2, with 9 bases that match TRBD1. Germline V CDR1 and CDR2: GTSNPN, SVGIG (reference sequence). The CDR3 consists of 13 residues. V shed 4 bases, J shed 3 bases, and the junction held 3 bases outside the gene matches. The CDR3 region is CAWTQGADYGYTF. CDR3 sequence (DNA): TGTGCCTGGACACAGGGGGCGGACTATGGCTACACCTTC.

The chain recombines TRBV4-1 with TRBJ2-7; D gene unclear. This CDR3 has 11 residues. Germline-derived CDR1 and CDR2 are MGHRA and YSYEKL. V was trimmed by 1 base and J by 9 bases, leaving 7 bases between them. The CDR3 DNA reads TGCGCCAGCAGCCAAGGGGTGTTGCAGTACTTC. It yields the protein CASSQGVLQYF.

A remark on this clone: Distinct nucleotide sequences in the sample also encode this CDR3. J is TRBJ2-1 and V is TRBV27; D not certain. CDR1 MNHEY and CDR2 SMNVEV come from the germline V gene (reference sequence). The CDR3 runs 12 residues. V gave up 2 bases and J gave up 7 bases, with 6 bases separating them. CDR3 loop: CASSLSSNEQFF. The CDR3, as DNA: TGTGCCAGCAGTTTAAGCAGTAATGAGCAGTTCTTC.

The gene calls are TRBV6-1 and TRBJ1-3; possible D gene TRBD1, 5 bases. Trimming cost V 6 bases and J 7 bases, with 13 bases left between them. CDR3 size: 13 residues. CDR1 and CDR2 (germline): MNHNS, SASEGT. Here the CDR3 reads CASRAGTENTIYF. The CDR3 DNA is TGTGCCAGCAGAGCCGGGACCGAGAACACCATATATTTT.

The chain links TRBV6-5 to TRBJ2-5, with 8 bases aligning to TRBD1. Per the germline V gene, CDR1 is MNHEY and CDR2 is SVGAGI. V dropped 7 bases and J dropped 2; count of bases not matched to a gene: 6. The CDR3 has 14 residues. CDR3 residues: CASTKDREQETQYF. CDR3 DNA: TGTGCCAGCACCAAGGACAGGGAGCAAGAGACCCAGTACTTC.

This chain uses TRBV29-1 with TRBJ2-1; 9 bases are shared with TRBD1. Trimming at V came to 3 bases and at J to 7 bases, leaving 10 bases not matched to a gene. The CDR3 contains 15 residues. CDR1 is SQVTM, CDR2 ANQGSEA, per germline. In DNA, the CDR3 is TGCAGCGTTGAGGAGCCCAGGGACAGGGATAATGAGCAGTTCTTC. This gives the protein CSVEEPRDRDNEQFF.

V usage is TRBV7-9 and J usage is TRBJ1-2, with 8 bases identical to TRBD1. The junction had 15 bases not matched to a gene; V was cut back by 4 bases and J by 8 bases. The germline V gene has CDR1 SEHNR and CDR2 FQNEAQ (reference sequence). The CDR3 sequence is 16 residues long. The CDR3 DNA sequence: TGTGCCAGCAGCTCACCTCCGACAGGGGAGATTTGGGGCTACACCTTC. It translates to CASSSPPTGEIWGYTF.

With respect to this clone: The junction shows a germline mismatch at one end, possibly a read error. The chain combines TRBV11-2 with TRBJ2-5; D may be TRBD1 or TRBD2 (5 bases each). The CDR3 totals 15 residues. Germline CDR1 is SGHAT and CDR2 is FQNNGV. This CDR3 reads CVSRVIARSQETQYF. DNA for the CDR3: TGTGTCAGCAGGGTTATAGCGCGGTCCCAAGAGACCCAGTACTTC. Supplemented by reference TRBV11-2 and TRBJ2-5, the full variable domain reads EAGVAQSPRYKIIEKRQSVAFWCNPISGHATLYWYQQILGQGPKLLIQFQNNGVVDDSQLPKDRFSAERLKGVDSTLKIQPAKLEDSAVYLCVSRVIARSQETQYFGPGTRLLVL.

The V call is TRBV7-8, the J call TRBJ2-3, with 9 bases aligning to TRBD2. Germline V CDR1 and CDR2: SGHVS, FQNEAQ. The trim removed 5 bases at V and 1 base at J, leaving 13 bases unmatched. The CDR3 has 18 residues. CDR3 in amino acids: CASSPRRGGRGRTDTQYF. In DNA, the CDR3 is TGTGCCAGCAGCCCACGCAGGGGCGGGAGGGGGCGCACAGATACGCAGTATTTT.

CDR3 region: CASSLSSGSSPYEQYF. CDR3 in DNA: TGCGCCAGCAGCCTCTCTAGCGGGAGTTCGCCCTACGAGCAGTACTTC. V and J are TRBV5-1 and TRBJ2-7, with TRBD2 matching over 10 bases. Per germline, CDR1 SGHRS and CDR2 YFSETQ. With 4 bases clipped from V and 2 bases from J, the junction kept 9 bases outside the gene matches. CDR3 length equals 16 residues.

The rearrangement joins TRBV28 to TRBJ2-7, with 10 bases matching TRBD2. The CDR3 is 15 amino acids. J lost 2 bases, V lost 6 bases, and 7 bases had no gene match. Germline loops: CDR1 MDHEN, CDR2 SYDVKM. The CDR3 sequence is CASSPGLAPTYEQYF. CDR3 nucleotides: TGTGCCAGCAGCCCGGGACTAGCGCCGACCTACGAGCAGTACTTC.

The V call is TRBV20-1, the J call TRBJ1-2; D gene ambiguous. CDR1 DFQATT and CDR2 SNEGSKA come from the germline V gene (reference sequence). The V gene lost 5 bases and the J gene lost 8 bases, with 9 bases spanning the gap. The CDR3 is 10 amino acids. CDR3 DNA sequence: TGCAGTGCTCGATTTCGGGGCTACACCTTC. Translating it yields CSARFRGYTF.

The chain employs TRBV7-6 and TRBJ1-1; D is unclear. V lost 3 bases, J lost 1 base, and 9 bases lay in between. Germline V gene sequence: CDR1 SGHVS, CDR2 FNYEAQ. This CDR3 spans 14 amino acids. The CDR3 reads CASSFLQTNTEAFF. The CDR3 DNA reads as TGTGCCAGCAGCTTCCTACAGACGAACACTGAAGCTTTCTTT.

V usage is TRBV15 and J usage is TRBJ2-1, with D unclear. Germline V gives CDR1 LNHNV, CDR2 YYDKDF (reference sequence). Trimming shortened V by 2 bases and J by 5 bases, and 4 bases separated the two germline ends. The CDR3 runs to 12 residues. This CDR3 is CATSRQHNEQFF. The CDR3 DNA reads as TGTGCCACCAGCAGACAACACAATGAGCAGTTCTTC.

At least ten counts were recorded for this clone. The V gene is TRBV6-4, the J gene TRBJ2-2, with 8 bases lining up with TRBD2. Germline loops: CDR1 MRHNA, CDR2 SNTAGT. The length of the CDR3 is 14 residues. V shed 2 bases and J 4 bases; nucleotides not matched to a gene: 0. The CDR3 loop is CASSDGTSTGELFF. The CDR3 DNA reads TGTGCCAGCAGTGACGGGACTAGCACCGGGGAGCTGTTTTTT.

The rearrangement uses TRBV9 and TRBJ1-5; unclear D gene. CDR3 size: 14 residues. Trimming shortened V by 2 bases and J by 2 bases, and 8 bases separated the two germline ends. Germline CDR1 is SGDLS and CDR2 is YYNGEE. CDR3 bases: TGTGCCAGCAGCGTGGGTTACGGCAATCAGCCCCAGCATTTT. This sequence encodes CASSVGYGNQPQHF.

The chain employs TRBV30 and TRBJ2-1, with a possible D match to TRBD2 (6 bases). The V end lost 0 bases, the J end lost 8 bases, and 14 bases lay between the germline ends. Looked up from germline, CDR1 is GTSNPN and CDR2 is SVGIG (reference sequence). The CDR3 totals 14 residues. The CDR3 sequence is CAWSVGSGGYEQFF. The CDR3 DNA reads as TGTGCCTGGAGTGTAGGTAGTGGGGGGTATGAGCAGTTCTTC. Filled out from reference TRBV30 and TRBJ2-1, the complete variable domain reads SQTIHQWPATLVQPVGSPLSLECTVEGTSNPNLYWYRQAAGRGLQLLFYSVGIGQISSEVPQNLSASRPQDRQFILSSKKLLLSDSGFYLCAWSVGSGGYEQFFGPGTRLTVL.

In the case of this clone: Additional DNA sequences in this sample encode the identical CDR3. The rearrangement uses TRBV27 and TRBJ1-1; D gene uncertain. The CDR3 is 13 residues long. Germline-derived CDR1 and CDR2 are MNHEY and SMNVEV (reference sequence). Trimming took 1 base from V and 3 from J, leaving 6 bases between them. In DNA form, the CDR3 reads TGTGCCAGCAGTTTATGGGTAGACACTGAAGCTTTCTTT. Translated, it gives CASSLWVDTEAFF.

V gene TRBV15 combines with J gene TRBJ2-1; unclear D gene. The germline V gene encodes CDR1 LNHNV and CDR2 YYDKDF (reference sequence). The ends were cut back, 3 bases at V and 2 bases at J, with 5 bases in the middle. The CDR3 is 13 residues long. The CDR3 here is CATSRGTYNEQFF. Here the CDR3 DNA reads TGTGCCACCAGCAGGGGGACCTACAATGAGCAGTTCTTC.

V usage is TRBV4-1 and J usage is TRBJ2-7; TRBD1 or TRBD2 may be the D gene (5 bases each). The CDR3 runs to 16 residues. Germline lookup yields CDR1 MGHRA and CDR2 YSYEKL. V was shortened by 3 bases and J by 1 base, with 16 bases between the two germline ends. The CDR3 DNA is TGCGCCAGCAGCCAGGGGTCCCTAGGGGAGTCCTACGAGCAGTACTTC. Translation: CASSQGSLGESYEQYF.

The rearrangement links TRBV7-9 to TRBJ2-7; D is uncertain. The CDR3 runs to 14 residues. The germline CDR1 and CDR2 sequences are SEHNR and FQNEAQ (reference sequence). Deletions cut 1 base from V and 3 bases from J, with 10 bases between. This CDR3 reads CASSLGSSYYEQYF. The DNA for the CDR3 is TGTGCCAGCAGCTTAGGGTCCAGTTACTACGAGCAGTACTTC.

CDR3 nucleotides: TGCAGCGTTTCCCAGGGGCCGGGGCAAGAGCAGTTCTTC. The encoded protein is CSVSQGPGQEQFF. The chain combines TRBV29-1 with TRBJ2-1; D possibly corresponds to TRBD1 (6 bases). CDR1 and CDR2 from the germline V gene are SQVTM and ANQGSEA. The CDR3 totals 13 residues. V lost 5 bases, J lost 10 bases, and 18 bases lay in between.

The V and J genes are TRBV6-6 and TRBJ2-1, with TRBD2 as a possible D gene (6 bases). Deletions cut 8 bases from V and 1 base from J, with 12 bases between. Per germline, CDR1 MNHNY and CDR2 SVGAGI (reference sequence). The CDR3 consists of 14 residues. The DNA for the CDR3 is TGTGCCAGCTGGGAGGAGTTTTCCTACAATGAGCAGTTCTTC. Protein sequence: CASWEEFSYNEQFF.

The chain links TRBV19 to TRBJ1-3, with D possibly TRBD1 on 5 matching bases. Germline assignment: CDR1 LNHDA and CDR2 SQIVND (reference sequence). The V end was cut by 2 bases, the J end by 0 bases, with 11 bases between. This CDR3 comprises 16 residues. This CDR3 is CASSISPGGSGNTIYF. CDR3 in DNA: TGTGCCAGTAGTATATCCCCCGGGGGCTCTGGAAACACCATATATTTT. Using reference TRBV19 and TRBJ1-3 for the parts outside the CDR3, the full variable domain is DGGITQSPKYLFRKEGQNVTLSCEQNLNHDAMYWYRQDPGQGLRLIYYSQIVNDFQKGDIAEGYSVSREKKESFPLTVTSAQKNPTAFYLCASSISPGGSGNTIYFGEGSWLTVV.